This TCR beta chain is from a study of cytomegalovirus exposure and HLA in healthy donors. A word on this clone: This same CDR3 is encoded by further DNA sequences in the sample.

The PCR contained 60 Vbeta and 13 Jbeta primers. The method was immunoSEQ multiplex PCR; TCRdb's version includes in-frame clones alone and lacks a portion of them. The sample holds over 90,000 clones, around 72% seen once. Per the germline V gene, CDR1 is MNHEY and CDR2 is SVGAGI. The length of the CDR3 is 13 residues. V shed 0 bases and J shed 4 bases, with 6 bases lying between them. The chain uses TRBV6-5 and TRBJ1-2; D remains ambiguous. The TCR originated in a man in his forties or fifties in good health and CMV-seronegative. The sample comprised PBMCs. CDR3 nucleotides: TGTGCCAGCAGTTACTCGTACAGCTATGGCTACACCTTC. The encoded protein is CASSYSYSYGYTF.